Listed below are T cell receptor beta chains from one sample, sequenced in a study of shared clonotypes between healthy human individuals. Data came from immunoSEQ multiplex PCR; TCRdb stores just in-frame clones and leaves some out. The table includes around 2.1 million clones, approximately 96% detected once. Sequencing was done on a sample of naive CD4+ T cells sorted from blood. Every receptor here comes from a man younger than 35 in good health. Each CDR3 is given with its conserved first and last residue. A D gene is named only where the DNA matches it firmly. The listing skips clone size in some rows; elsewhere it reads once, few, many or a size class.

D gene: NA; clone size: NA; J gene: TRBJ1-5; V gene: TRBV30; CDR3 DNA: TGTGCCTGGAGTGTAGGGCCGGCAGGTCTCAATCAGCCCCAGCATTTT; CDR3 protein: CAWSVGPAGLNQPQHF
D gene: NA; clone size: NA; J gene: TRBJ1-2; V gene: TRBV18; CDR3 DNA: TGTGCCAGCTCACCAGCTCCCCTCTATGGCTACACCTTC; CDR3 protein: CASSPAPLYGYTF
D gene: TRBD2; clone size: NA; J gene: TRBJ2-5; V gene: TRBV5-6; CDR3 DNA: TGTGCCAGCAGCGAGACTAGCGGGAGAATCCAAGAGACCCAGTACTTC; CDR3 protein: CASSETSGRIQETQYF
D gene: NA; clone size: NA; J gene: TRBJ1-6; V gene: TRBV30; CDR3 DNA: TGTGCCTGGAGTGTCGATCGGATCGTGGGGTCTTGGTCACCCCTCCACTTT; CDR3 protein: CAWSVDRIVGSWSPLHF
D gene: TRBD1; clone size: NA; J gene: TRBJ1-1; V gene: TRBV10-1; CDR3 DNA: TGCGCCAGCAGTGAGTCTAGACAGGGGGCTACTGAAGCTTTCTTT; CDR3 protein: CASSESRQGATEAFF
D gene: NA; clone size: NA; J gene: TRBJ2-2; V gene: TRBV7-9; CDR3 DNA: TGTGCCAGCATCCCCCCCACACTGAACACCGGGGAGCTGTTTTTT; CDR3 protein: CASIPPTLNTGELFF
D gene: NA; clone size: NA; J gene: TRBJ1-1; V gene: TRBV12-5; CDR3 DNA: TGTGCTAGTGGTTTGTCAAGGGGGAAAACAGAGGGGACTGAAGCTTTCTTT; CDR3 protein: CASGLSRGKTEGTEAFF
D gene: NA; clone size: few; J gene: TRBJ2-2; V gene: TRBV5-1; CDR3 DNA: TGCGCCAGCACAGGAGGCAACACCGGGGAGCTGTTTTTT; CDR3 protein: CASTGGNTGELFF
D gene: TRBD1; clone size: NA; J gene: TRBJ1-6; V gene: TRBV18; CDR3 DNA: TGTGCCAGCTCACCAGCCGGGACAGGGAGTTCACCCCTCCACTTT; CDR3 protein: CASSPAGTGSSPLHF
D gene: NA; clone size: NA; J gene: TRBJ1-5; V gene: TRBV10-1; CDR3 DNA: TGCGCCATCCAGATCTCGGCGGTAAGCAATCAGCCCCAGCATTTT; CDR3 protein: CAIQISAVSNQPQHF
D gene: TRBD2; clone size: NA; J gene: TRBJ2-7; V gene: TRBV19; CDR3 DNA: TGTGCCAGTAGCCGGACTAGCGGGACGGGCTACGAGCAGTACTTC; CDR3 protein: CASSRTSGTGYEQYF
D gene: NA; clone size: NA; J gene: TRBJ1-5; V gene: TRBV6-4; CDR3 DNA: TGTGCCAGCAGCGAAGGGGTGAATCAGCCCCAGCATTTT; CDR3 protein: CASSEGVNQPQHF
D gene: TRBD2; clone size: NA; J gene: TRBJ2-3; V gene: TRBV7-8; CDR3 DNA: TGTGCCAGCAGCCCTCTCCGGGGGGATAAGACTAGCACAGATACGCAGTATTTT; CDR3 protein: CASSPLRGDKTSTDTQYF
D gene: NA; clone size: NA; J gene: TRBJ1-2; V gene: TRBV28; CDR3 DNA: TGTGCCAGCAGTTTTCGGAGGGACGGCTACACCTTC; CDR3 protein: CASSFRRDGYTF
D gene: NA; clone size: once; J gene: TRBJ2-1; V gene: TRBV19; CDR3 DNA: TGTGCCAGTAGTCACTCCCGGTCCCTACTGGGAGTCCACAATGAGCAGTTCTTC; CDR3 protein: CASSHSRSLLGVHNEQFF
D gene: NA; clone size: NA; J gene: TRBJ1-3; V gene: TRBV6-4; CDR3 DNA: TGTGCCAGCAGAGAAACAGGGTCCTCTGGAAACACCATATATTTT; CDR3 protein: CASRETGSSGNTIYF
D gene: NA; clone size: NA; J gene: TRBJ2-2; V gene: TRBV5-1; CDR3 DNA: TGCGCCAGCAGCTTGGTTTCCACGGACACCGGGGAGCTGTTTTTT; CDR3 protein: CASSLVSTDTGELFF
D gene: NA; clone size: NA; J gene: TRBJ1-2; V gene: TRBV28; CDR3 DNA: TGTGCCAGCAGTGGACAGTTTGAGAACTATGGCTACACCTTC; CDR3 protein: CASSGQFENYGYTF
D gene: TRBD1; clone size: NA; J gene: TRBJ1-2; V gene: TRBV6-6; CDR3 DNA: TGTGCCAGTATTGACAGGGGGTCTAACTATGGCTACACCTTC; CDR3 protein: CASIDRGSNYGYTF
D gene: NA; clone size: NA; J gene: TRBJ1-2; V gene: TRBV5-6; CDR3 DNA: TGTGCCAGCAGCTTAGGCAGCTCTAACTATGGCTACACCTTC; CDR3 protein: CASSLGSSNYGYTF
D gene: NA; clone size: once; J gene: TRBJ2-7; V gene: TRBV5-6; CDR3 DNA: TGTGCCAGCAGCCCACTCGAACGACCTGGATACGAGCAGTACTTC; CDR3 protein: CASSPLERPGYEQYF
D gene: NA; clone size: NA; J gene: TRBJ2-4; V gene: TRBV28; CDR3 DNA: TGTGCCAGCAGTTTTGCCAGAAACATTCAGTACTTC; CDR3 protein: CASSFARNIQYF
D gene: NA; clone size: NA; J gene: TRBJ2-1; V gene: TRBV11-3; CDR3 DNA: TGTGCCAGCAGCCCCCCCTCGACAGGAAATGAGCAGTTCTTC; CDR3 protein: CASSPPSTGNEQFF
D gene: TRBD2; clone size: NA; J gene: TRBJ2-1; V gene: TRBV9; CDR3 DNA: TGTGCCAGCAGCAGATCAGGACTAGCGGGAGACCAATCACGTTACAATGAGCAGTTCTTC; CDR3 protein: CASSRSGLAGDQSRYNEQFF
D gene: TRBD1; clone size: NA; J gene: TRBJ2-7; V gene: TRBV5-1; CDR3 DNA: TGCGCCAGCAGCTTAACCGGGACAGTCTCCTACGAGCAGTACTTC; CDR3 protein: CASSLTGTVSYEQYF
D gene: NA; clone size: once; J gene: TRBJ2-7; V gene: TRBV7-2; CDR3 DNA: TGTGCCAGCAGCTTAGGTCCGGGAGTAAAGCAGTACTTC; CDR3 protein: CASSLGPGVKQYF
D gene: NA; clone size: NA; J gene: TRBJ1-1; V gene: TRBV15; CDR3 DNA: TGTGCCACCAGCAGAACTTGGGACGAGGAAGCTTTCTTT; CDR3 protein: CATSRTWDEEAFF
D gene: TRBD2; clone size: NA; J gene: TRBJ2-7; V gene: TRBV4-1; CDR3 DNA: TGCGCCAGCAGCCAAGATAGCGGGAGGGTAATCTACGAGCAGTACTTC; CDR3 protein: CASSQDSGRVIYEQYF
D gene: TRBD1; clone size: NA; J gene: TRBJ1-3; V gene: TRBV7-3; CDR3 DNA: TGTGCCAGCATCCATTGGAGGACAGGGGAGGACAGAAACACCATATATTTT; CDR3 protein: CASIHWRTGEDRNTIYF
D gene: NA; clone size: few; J gene: TRBJ1-2; V gene: TRBV4-1; CDR3 DNA: TGCGCCAGCAGCCAAGTCGAGGGCCTCCACGGTGGCTACACCTTC; CDR3 protein: CASSQVEGLHGGYTF
D gene: NA; clone size: NA; J gene: TRBJ2-5; V gene: TRBV7-2; CDR3 DNA: TGTGCCAGCACCCCCGGACCCGGTGGGGCCCAGTACTTC; CDR3 protein: CASTPGPGGAQYF
D gene: NA; clone size: NA; J gene: TRBJ2-1; V gene: TRBV29-1; CDR3 DNA: TGCAGCGTTGTGCGGGATGGGGGGAATGAGCAGTTCTTC; CDR3 protein: CSVVRDGGNEQFF
D gene: TRBD2; clone size: NA; J gene: TRBJ2-2; V gene: TRBV5-5; CDR3 DNA: TGTGCCAGCAGCTTGGGCGGGGGGAACACCGGGGAGCTGTTTTTT; CDR3 protein: CASSLGGGNTGELFF